This T cell receptor beta chain is drawn from a study of T cells in Graves' hyperthyroidism and ophthalmopathy. This clonotype was observed a handful of times. TCR beta CDR3 region amplification was performed from RNA transcripts. First-round RT-PCR targeting the TCR CDR3 was performed with the HTBI primer set. MiXCR, run by TCRdb on the multiplex PCR reads, gives a single entry per CDR3 protein. The table shows 350,000 to 400,000 distinct CDR3 sequences, with around 20% occurring only once. The CDR3 sequence is 16 residues long. Germline CDR1 reads SGHRS; CDR2 reads YFSETQ. V was trimmed by 3 bases and J by 2 bases, leaving 17 bases between them.

Sequencing was performed on blood. The chain uses TRBV5-1 and TRBJ2-5; a weak D match, TRBD1 (6 bases). This receptor was taken from a man younger than 35 with Graves' ophthalmopathy. CDR3 DNA sequence: TGCGCCAGCAGCTCTTCAGGGGTGGGGGCACAAGAGACCCAGTACTTC. It yields the protein CASSSSGVGAQETQYF.